This entry is about one T cell receptor (beta chain). Its target antigen remains unknown. Base qualities are not provided; no much larger clone lies one nucleotide away. The sample comes from a study of T cell changes during pregnancy in multiple sclerosis (dated by TCRdb to between 2017 and 2020). At the level of the whole study: The study looked at changes in the T cell repertoire across pregnancy in women with multiple sclerosis.

Receptors were amplified or captured by the immunoSEQ multiplex PCR assay. TCRdb holds this immuneACCESS table with in-frame rearrangements only. Some clones are missing; in checked studies, unresolved V genes explain under half, and the rest has no known cause. This sample holds 8,000 or so clones; roughly nine tenths were observed only once. The top ten constitute about 9.4% of the sample. The CDR3, from cysteine to phenylalanine, totals 15 residues. Of all the DNA, just the CDR3 is kept, 45 bases in frame from base 1. CDR1 and CDR2 were assigned from the germline V gene (reference sequence) as SEHNR and FQNEAQ. The junction shows trimming of 5 bases on V and 6 bases on J, plus 17 bases between the germline ends.

This clonotype originated in a female donor in good health, enrolled as a control in a pregnancy study. Recombination joined TRBV7-9 with TRBJ2-1, with TRBD2 as a weak D call on 7 bases. The source was CD8+ T cells from peripheral blood mononuclear cells, collected in the first trimester of pregnancy. The DNA is TGTGCCAGCAGCCTTCTCGGGGGCGGGGGCAATGAGCAGTTCTTC. Its amino acids are CASSLLGGGGNEQFF. Extended through the reference TRBV7-9 and TRBJ2-1 proteins, this CDR3 yields the full variable domain: DTGVSQNPRHKITKRGQNVTFRCDPISEHNRLYWYRQTLGQGPEFLTYFQNEAQLEKSRLLSDRFSAERPKGSFSTLEIQRTEQGDSAMYLCASSLLGGGGNEQFFGPGTRLTVL.